This T cell receptor (beta chain) was retrieved from a study of cytomegalovirus exposure and HLA in healthy donors. Study overall: Early released data comprised around 85 million unique TCRs from HLA-typed donors.

PCR employed 60 Vbeta and 13 Jbeta primers. The table came from immunoSEQ multiplex PCR; TCRdb's copy has only in-frame clones and leaves some out. The listing contains 45,000 to 55,000 clones. V trimming: 7 bases; J trimming: 1 base; junction bases outside the gene matches: 8. CDR3 size: 17 residues. Germline lookup yields CDR1 LNHDA and CDR2 SQIVND (reference sequence). With regard to this clone: Antigen unknown.

Study-level findings and limits: In a later analysis, a missense DCLRE1C variant was linked to TCR beta V- and J-gene trimming.

The sequenced material came from PBMCs. The V and J genes are TRBV19 and TRBJ2-4; the match to TRBD2 covers 12 bases. The clonotype originates from a woman aged 50 to 65 in good health and CMV-seropositive. CDR3 DNA sequence: TGTGCCAGTAACGGGCTAGCGGGAGGGGTTGCCAAAAACATTCAGTACTTC. Protein: CASNGLAGGVAKNIQYF.